The clone carrying this T cell receptor (beta chain) was counted only a few times. The sample originates from a study of identical twins. Carrying unique molecular identifiers, the cDNA also gained a universal primer site through template switching. TCRdb analysed the 5' RACE reads with MiXCR anew, one entry per CDR3 protein. Of 1.5 million to 2 million distinct CDR3 sequences in the sample, around 29% were seen once. From germline, CDR1 is SGHDT and CDR2 YYEEEE. The CDR3 is 15 residues long. V lost 1 base to trimming and J lost 5 bases, with 15 bases between them. The clonotype was recovered from a newborn girl in good health. The sequenced sample consisted of cord blood. J is TRBJ1-2 and V is TRBV5-6, with D hard to call. DNA for the CDR3: TGTGCCAGCAGCTTGAGTCGGACTATTTGGTATGGCTACACCTTC. Residues: CASSLSRTIWYGYTF.